The source of this T cell receptor (beta chain) is a study of T-cell reconstitution after alpha-beta-depleted transplantation in children. Overall study findings and caveats: As was reported, about two months after transplant, alpha-beta T cells came from several hundred expanded graft clones. Once a year had passed after transplant, T-cell counts and diversity came mostly from newly produced T cells. Some patients showed high day-60 TCRbeta diversity, which derived from surviving recipient T cells and thymic progenitors.

This clonotype appeared a few times. Its antigen is not identified. For TCRbeta, the library was prepared with unique molecular identifiers. One entry per CDR3 protein results from TCRdb running MiXCR on the PCR reads. Of about 600,000 distinct CDR3 sequences in the sample, under 15% were seen once. The length of the CDR3 is 16 residues. Trimming left V 3 bases short and J 5 bases short, with 14 bases between. CDR1 is SGHTA, CDR2 FQGNSA, per germline. The sequence derives from a male patient younger than 18 who had a stem cell transplant for acute myeloid leukemia, so the T cells may come from the graft donor. The chain recombines TRBV7-2 with TRBJ1-6, with D possibly matching TRBD1 (5 bases). Sequenced material: PBMCs, mostly from graft donor cells, taken 360 days after TCRalphabeta/CD19-depleted stem cell transplant. The CDR3 is CASSFSQGSHNSPLHF. The CDR3 region has the DNA TGTGCCAGCAGCTTTTCCCAGGGATCCCATAATTCACCCCTCCACTTT.